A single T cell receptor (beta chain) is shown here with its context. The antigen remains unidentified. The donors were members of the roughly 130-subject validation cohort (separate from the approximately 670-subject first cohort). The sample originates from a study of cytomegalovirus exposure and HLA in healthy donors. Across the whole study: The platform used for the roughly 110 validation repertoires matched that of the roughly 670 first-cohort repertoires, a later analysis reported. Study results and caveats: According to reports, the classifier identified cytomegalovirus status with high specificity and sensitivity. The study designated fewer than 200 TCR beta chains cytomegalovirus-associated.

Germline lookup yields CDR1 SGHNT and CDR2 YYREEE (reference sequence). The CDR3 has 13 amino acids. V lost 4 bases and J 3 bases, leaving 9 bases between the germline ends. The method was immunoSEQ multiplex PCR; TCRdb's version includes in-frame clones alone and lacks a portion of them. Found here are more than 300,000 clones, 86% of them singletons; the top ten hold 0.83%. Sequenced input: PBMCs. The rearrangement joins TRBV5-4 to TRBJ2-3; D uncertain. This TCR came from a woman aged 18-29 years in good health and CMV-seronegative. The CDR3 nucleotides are TGTGCCAGCAGCGAGGATTCTACAGATACGCAGTATTTT. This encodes CASSEDSTDTQYF.